This T cell receptor beta chain was sequenced during a study of T cells after yellow fever vaccination. General study results and limits: Reappearance after the booster was seen for most primary-vaccination clones, at roughly 96% CD4 and 75% to 90% CD8.

About this clonotype: The antigen is undetermined.

TCRdb called the 5' RACE reads again in MiXCR, with one record for every CDR3 protein. The table has 340,000 or so distinct CDR3 sequences, roughly an eighth seen once. CDR1 and CDR2 (germline): KGHDR, SFDVKD. The CDR3 has 12 residues. V was shortened by 9 bases and J by 3 bases, with 9 bases between the two germline ends. The sequence came from a young man who received the YFV17D yellow fever vaccine. The source material was CD4+ T cells sorted from PBMCs, sampled 15 days after the yellow fever booster vaccination. This chain uses TRBV24-1 with TRBJ2-3; D may be TRBD2 (6 bases). The CDR3 reads CATGGMTDTQYF. CDR3 DNA: TGTGCCACCGGCGGGATGACAGATACGCAGTATTTT.